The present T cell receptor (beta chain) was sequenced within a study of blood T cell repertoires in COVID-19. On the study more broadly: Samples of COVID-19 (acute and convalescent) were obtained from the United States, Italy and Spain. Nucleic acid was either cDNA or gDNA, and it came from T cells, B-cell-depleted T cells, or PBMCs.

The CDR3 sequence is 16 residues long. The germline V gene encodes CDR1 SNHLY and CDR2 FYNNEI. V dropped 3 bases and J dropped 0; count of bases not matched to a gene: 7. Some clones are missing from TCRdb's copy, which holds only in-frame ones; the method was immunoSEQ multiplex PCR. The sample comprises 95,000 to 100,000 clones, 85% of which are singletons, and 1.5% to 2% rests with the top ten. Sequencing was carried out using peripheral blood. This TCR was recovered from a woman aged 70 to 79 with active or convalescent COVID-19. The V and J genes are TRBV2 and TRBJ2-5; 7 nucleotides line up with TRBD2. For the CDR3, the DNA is TGTGCCAGCAGTGATTGGGACTATGCCTACCAAGAGACCCAGTACTTC. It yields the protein CASSDWDYAYQETQYF.